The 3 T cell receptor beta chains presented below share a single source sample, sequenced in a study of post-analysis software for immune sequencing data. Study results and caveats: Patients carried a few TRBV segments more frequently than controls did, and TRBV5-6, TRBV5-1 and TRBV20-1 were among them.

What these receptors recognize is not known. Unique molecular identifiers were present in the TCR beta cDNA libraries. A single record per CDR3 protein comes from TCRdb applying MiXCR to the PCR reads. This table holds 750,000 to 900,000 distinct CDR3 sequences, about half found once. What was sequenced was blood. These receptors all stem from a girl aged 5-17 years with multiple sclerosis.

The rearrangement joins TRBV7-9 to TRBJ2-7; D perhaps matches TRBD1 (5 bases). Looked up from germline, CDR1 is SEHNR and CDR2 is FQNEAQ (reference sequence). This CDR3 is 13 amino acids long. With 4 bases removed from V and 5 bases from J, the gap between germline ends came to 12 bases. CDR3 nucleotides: TGTGCCAGCAGCTCCCGGTCCAGGGACGAGCAGTACTTC. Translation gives CASSSRSRDEQYF. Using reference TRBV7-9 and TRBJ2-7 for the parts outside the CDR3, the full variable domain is DTGVSQNPRHKITKRGQNVTFRCDPISEHNRLYWYRQTLGQGPEFLTYFQNEAQLEKSRLLSDRFSAERPKGSFSTLEIQRTEQGDSAMYLCASSSRSRDEQYFGPGTRLTVT.

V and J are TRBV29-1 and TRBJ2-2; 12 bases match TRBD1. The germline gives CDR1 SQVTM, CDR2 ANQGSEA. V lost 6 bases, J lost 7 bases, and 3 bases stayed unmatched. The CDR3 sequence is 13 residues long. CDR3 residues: CSVGQGAVGELFF. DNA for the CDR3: TGCAGCGTGGGACAGGGGGCCGTCGGGGAGCTGTTTTTT.

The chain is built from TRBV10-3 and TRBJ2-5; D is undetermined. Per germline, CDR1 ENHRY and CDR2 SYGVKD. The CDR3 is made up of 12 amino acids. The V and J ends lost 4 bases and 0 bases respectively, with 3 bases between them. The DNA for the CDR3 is TGTGCCATCAGTGCACACCAAGAGACCCAGTACTTC. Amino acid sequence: CAISAHQETQYF.